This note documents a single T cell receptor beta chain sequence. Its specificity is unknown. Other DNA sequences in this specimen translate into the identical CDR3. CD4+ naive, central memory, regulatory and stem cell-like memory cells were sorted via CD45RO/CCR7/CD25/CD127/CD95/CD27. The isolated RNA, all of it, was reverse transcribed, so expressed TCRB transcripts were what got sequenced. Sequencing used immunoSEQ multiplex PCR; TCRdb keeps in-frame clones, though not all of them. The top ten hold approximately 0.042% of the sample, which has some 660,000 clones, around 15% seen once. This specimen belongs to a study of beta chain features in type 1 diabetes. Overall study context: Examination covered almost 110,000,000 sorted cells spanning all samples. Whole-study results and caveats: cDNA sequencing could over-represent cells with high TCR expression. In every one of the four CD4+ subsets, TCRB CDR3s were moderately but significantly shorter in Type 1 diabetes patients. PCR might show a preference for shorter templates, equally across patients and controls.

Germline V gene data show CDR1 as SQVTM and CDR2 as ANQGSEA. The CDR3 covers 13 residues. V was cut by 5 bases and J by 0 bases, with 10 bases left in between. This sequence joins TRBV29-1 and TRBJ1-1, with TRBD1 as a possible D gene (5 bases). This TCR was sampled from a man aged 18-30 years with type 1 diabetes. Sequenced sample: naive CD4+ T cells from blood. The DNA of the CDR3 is TGCAGCGTTACCGGGACTGTGAACACTGAAGCTTTCTTT. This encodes CSVTGTVNTEAFF.